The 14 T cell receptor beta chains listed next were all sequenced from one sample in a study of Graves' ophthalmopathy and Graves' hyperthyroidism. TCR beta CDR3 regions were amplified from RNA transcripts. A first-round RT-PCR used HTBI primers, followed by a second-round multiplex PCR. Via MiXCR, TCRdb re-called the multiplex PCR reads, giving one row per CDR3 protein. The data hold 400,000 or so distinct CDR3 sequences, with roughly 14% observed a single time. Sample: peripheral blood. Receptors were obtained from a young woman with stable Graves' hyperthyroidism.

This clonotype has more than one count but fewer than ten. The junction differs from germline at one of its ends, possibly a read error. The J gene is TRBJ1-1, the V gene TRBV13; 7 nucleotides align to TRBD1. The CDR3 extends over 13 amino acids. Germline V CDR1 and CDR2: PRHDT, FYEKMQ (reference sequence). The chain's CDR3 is CASSLQGVTEASF. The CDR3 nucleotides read TGTGCCAGCAGCCTCCAGGGGGTCACTGAAGCTTCCTTT.

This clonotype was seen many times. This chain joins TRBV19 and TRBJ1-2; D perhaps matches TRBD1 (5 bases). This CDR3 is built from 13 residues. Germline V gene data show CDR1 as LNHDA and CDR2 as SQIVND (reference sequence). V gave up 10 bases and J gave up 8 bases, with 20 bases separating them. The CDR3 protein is CAIPGQGTSGYTF. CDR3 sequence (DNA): TGTGCCATCCCAGGCCAGGGAACGAGCGGCTACACCTTC.

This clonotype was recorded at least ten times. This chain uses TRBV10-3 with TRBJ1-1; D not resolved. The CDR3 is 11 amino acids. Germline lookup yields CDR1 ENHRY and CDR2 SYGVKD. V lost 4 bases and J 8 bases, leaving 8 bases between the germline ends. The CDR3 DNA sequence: TGTGCCATCAGTGTAAAGGAAGAAGCTTTCTTT. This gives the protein CAISVKEEAFF.

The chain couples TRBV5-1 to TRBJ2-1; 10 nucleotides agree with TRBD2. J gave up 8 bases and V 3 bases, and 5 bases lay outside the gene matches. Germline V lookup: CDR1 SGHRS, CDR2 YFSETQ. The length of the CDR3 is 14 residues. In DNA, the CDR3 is TGCGCCAGCAGCTCCGAGACTAGCGGGTATGAGCAGTTCTTC. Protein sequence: CASSSETSGYEQFF. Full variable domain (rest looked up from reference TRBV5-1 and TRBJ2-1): KAGVTQTPRYLIKTRGQQVTLSCSPISGHRSVSWYQQTPGQGLQFLFEYFSETQRNKGNFPGRFSGRQFSNSRSEMNVSTLELGDSALYLCASSSETSGYEQFFGPGTRLTVL.

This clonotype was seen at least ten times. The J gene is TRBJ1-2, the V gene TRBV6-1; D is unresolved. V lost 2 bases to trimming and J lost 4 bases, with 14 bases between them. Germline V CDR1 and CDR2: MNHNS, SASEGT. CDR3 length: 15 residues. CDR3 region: CASSESGLDVYGYTF. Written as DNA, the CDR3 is TGTGCCAGCAGTGAATCCGGCCTTGACGTCTATGGCTACACCTTC.

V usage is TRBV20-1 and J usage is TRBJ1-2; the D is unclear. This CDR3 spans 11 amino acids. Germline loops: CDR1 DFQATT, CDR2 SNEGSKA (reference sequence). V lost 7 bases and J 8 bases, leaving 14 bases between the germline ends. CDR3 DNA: TGCAGTGGAGTGGGCAGCGTCGGCTACACCTTC. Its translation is CSGVGSVGYTF.

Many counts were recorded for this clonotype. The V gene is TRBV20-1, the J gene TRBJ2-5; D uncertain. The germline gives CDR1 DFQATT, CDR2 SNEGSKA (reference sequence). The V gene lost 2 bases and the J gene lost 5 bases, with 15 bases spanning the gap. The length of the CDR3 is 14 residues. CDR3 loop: CSARKGPKRETQYF. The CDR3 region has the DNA TGCAGTGCTAGAAAGGGCCCGAAGAGGGAGACCCAGTACTTC.

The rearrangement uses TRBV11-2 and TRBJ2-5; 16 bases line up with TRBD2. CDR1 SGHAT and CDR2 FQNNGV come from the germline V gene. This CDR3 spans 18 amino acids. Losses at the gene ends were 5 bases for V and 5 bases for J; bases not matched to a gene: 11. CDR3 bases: TGTGCCAGCAGCAGGGGGACTAGCGGGAGGGCCGGGGTTGAGACCCAGTACTTC. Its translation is CASSRGTSGRAGVETQYF.

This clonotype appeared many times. For the CDR3, the DNA is TGTGCCAGCAGCTTAGGTCTCGGCGGACAGGGCTACACCTTC. Its translation is CASSLGLGGQGYTF. V is TRBV7-2 and J is TRBJ1-2, with D tentatively TRBD1 (6 bases). The CDR3 totals 14 residues. Trimming removed 1 base from V and 8 bases from J, with 14 bases in between. Germline-derived CDR1 and CDR2 are SGHTA and FQGNSA.

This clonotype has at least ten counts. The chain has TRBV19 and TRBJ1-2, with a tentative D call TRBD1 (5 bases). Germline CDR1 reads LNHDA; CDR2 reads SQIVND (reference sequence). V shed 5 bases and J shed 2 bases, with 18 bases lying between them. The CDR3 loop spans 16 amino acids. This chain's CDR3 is CASSSSGSQLNYGYTF. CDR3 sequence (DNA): TGTGCCAGTAGTTCATCAGGGTCCCAGCTAAACTATGGCTACACCTTC.

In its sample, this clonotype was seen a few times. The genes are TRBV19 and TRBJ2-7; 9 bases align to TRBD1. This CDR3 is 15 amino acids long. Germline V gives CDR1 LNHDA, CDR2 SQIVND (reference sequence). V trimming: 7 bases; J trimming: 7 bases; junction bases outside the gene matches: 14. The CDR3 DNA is TGTGCCAGTAACAACCCGGGACAGGGCTCGGGTGAGCAGTACTTC. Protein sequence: CASNNPGQGSGEQYF.

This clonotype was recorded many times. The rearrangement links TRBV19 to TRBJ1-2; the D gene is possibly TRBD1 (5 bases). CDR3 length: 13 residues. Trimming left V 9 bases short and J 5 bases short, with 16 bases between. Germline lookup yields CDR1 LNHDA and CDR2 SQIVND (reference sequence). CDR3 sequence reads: CASSRQREYGYTF. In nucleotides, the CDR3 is TGTGCCAGCAGTCGACAGAGGGAGTATGGCTACACCTTC.

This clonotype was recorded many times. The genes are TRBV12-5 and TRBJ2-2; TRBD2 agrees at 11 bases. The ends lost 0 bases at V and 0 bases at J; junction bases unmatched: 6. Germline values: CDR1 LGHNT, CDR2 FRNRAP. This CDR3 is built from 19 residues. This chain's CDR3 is CASGLVGLAGGPNTGELFF. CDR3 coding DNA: TGTGCTAGTGGTTTGGTAGGGCTAGCGGGGGGCCCGAACACCGGGGAGCTGTTTTTT.

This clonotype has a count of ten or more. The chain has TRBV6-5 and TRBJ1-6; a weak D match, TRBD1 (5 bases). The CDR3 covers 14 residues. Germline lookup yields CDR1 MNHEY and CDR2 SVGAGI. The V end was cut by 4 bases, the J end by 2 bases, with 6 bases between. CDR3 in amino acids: CASSSGPYNSPLHF. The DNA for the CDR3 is TGTGCCAGCAGTTCGGGGCCCTATAATTCACCCCTCCACTTT.